This T cell receptor (beta chain) was identified in a study of OX40 agonist ivuxolimab in advanced cancers. This clone was picked up one time. Method: immunoSEQ multiplex PCR; TCRdb's copy keeps in-frame clones and lacks some. Of fewer than 100,000 clones in the sample, roughly 86% were seen once. Enrollment shut out patients with autoimmune disease history or systemic immunosuppression. The receptor was derived from an adult with an advanced solid tumor such as melanoma, head and neck, liver or kidney cancer. The specimen was CD4+ or CD8+ T cells sorted from blood, collected in a trial of the OX40 agonist ivuxolimab.

The CDR3 coding sequence is TGTGCCAGCAGCTTCGCCGGGACTAGGGCCGGTGGTGAGCAGTTCTTC. This translates into CASSFAGTRAGGEQFF. The J gene is TRBJ2-1, the V gene TRBV5-5; the match to TRBD2 covers 8 bases. Looked up from germline, CDR1 is SGHKS and CDR2 is YYEKEE (reference sequence). The junction had 13 bases not matched to a gene; V was cut back by 2 bases and J by 9 bases. The CDR3 runs to 16 residues.